The 11 T cell receptor beta chains below come from one sample, sequenced in a study of molecular identifiers for immune sequencing clone quantification. One entry per CDR3 protein, called by TCRdb with MiXCR from the PCR reads. Of around 470,000 distinct CDR3 sequences listed, about a fifth are singletons. The sample consisted of naive CD8+ T cells from blood, with Jurkat cell RNA spiked in. Subset in this sample: FACS-sorted CD8+CD4-CCR7+CD45RA+ naive T cells. The source of these receptors is a human donor in good health. Some libraries in this study had Jurkat cell RNA spiked in.

This clonotype came up a few times. The chain recombines TRBV6-2 or TRBV6-3 with TRBJ2-3; D is ambiguous. V lost 8 bases and J lost 4, with 10 bases in between. Per germline, CDR1 MNHEY and CDR2 SVGEGT. This CDR3 comprises 12 residues. The CDR3 loop reads CASRTAPDTQYF. The CDR3 coding sequence is TGTGCCAGCCGAACCGCCCCAGATACGCAGTATTTT.

To note about this clonotype: A much larger clone differs from this one at a single base, so this may be a read error. The genes are TRBV6-5 and TRBJ2-7; 8 bases map to TRBD1. This CDR3 has 12 residues. Germline V gives CDR1 MNHEY, CDR2 SVGAGI. The CDR3 sequence is CATAGGPYEQYF. Here the CDR3 DNA reads TGTGCAACGGCAGGGGGCCCGTACGAGCAGTACTTC.

In its sample, this clonotype was seen a few times. This rearrangement joins TRBV20-1 to TRBJ2-6, with D unclear. V was trimmed by 1 base and J by 0 bases, leaving 4 bases between them. Per germline, CDR1 DFQATT and CDR2 SNEGSKA (reference sequence). This CDR3 is 14 amino acids long. CDR3: CSARGGSGANVLTF. The CDR3 nucleotides read TGCAGTGCTAGAGGCGGCTCTGGGGCCAACGTCCTGACTTTC.

The table lists this clonotype with a few counts. The rearrangement uses TRBV20-1 and TRBJ1-5; D is perhaps TRBD1 (6 bases). The CDR3 is made up of 15 amino acids. The ends were cut back, 2 bases at V and 0 bases at J, with 11 bases in the middle. Germline-derived CDR1 and CDR2 are DFQATT and SNEGSKA (reference sequence). CDR3 sequence (DNA): TGCAGTGCTAGAAAACAGGGAGATAGCAATCAGCCCCAGCATTTT. It is translated as CSARKQGDSNQPQHF.

This chain links TRBV5-1 with TRBJ2-7, with D perhaps TRBD2 (6 bases). Trimming shortened V by 5 bases and J by 4 bases, and 16 bases separated the two germline ends. There are 14 residues in the CDR3. In germline, CDR1 is SGHRS, CDR2 YFSETQ. The CDR3 nucleotides read TGCGCCAGCAGTTTATGGGACTCGATTTACGAGCAGTACTTC. Its protein product is CASSLWDSIYEQYF.

There are a few counts of this clonotype. This chain links TRBV7-6 with TRBJ2-7, with D possibly TRBD2 on 6 matching bases. The V gene's germline CDR1 is SGHVS and CDR2 FNYEAQ. V was clipped by 6 bases and J by 0 bases, with 15 bases between them. This CDR3 region has 15 residues. The CDR3 nucleotides read TGTGCCAGCAGTCCAACTAGCTCCAACTCCTACGAGCAGTACTTC. It yields the protein CASSPTSSNSYEQYF.

This clonotype has a handful of counts. The chain couples TRBV4-1 to TRBJ2-7, with 7 bases that match TRBD1. Looked up from germline, CDR1 is MGHRA and CDR2 is YSYEKL. Germline trimming cut 3 bases from V and 3 bases from J; bases unmatched to any gene: 2. The CDR3 is 13 residues long. The chain's CDR3 is CASSHRDSYEQYF. CDR3 nucleotides: TGCGCCAGCAGCCACCGGGACAGCTACGAGCAGTACTTC.

The J gene is TRBJ2-7, the V gene TRBV27; D perhaps matches TRBD2 (5 bases). This CDR3 is built from 13 residues. V shed 8 bases and J shed 2 bases, with 13 bases lying between them. Germline V gene sequence: CDR1 MNHEY, CDR2 SMNVEV (reference sequence). Here the CDR3 DNA reads TGTGCCAGCGGAGACACCGGGACCTACGAGCAGTACTTC. Translation: CASGDTGTYEQYF.

This clonotype showed up many times. V gene TRBV29-1 combines with J gene TRBJ2-3, with a weak D call TRBD2 (5 bases). The germline V gene encodes CDR1 SQVTM and CDR2 ANQGSEA. Trimming pared 4 bases from V and 4 bases from J, leaving 12 bases between. The CDR3 is made up of 13 amino acids. DNA for the CDR3: TGCAGCGTTGTTTTAGAGGGATCAGATACGCAGTATTTT. Its protein is CSVVLEGSDTQYF.

This clonotype was detected ten times or more. This rearrangement joins TRBV19 to TRBJ2-3; 13 bases match TRBD2. From germline, CDR1 is LNHDA and CDR2 SQIVND (reference sequence). This CDR3 comprises 15 residues. The V gene end was trimmed by 3 bases and the J gene end by 6 bases; junction bases not matched to a gene: 3. The CDR3 coding sequence is TGTGCCAGTAGTATCTGGACTAGCGGGAGCGATACGCAGTATTTT. This sequence encodes CASSIWTSGSDTQYF.

The chain employs TRBV30 and TRBJ2-7, with 9 bases matching TRBD1. The length of the CDR3 is 14 residues. Germline V CDR1 and CDR2: GTSNPN, SVGIG (reference sequence). After removal of 2 bases from V and 4 bases from J, the junction contained 6 bases not matched to a gene. CDR3 nucleotides: TGTGCCTGGAGTCCGGGACAGGGAACGTACGAGCAGTACTTC. Translated, it gives CAWSPGQGTYEQYF.